The sequence of this T cell receptor (beta chain) was determined in a study of molecular identifiers for immune sequencing clone quantification. Overall study: Replicates split RNA from around 20,000 or 100,000 naive CD8 cells five ways, and the researchers sequenced four portions.

Each library that profiled naive CD8 cells came from 20,000 to 1,000,000 sorted cells with 10%, 30% or 50% RNA. Study-wide findings and caveats: Effector cells kept over 97% of their molecules in clones above 20 RNA copies, while naive cells kept under 1% there.

This clonotype was picked up many times. The target antigen is unknown. For bulk TCR libraries, previously described methods and listed TCR primers were used. TCRdb re-called the PCR reads with MiXCR, one entry per CDR3 protein. In the table there are about 640,000 distinct CDR3 sequences, approximately 20% of which are singletons. Trimming removed 6 bases from V and 0 bases from J, with 5 bases in between. Germline CDR1 DFQATT, CDR2 SNEGSKA (reference sequence). The CDR3 is 11 residues long. The TCR was taken from a human donor in good health. Some libraries in this study had Jurkat cell RNA spiked in. The chain has TRBV20-1 and TRBJ1-2, with no clear D. Sequenced: naive CD8+ T cells from blood, with Jurkat cell RNA spiked in. Subset denoted: FACS-sorted CD8+CD4-CCR7+CD45RA+ naive T cells. CDR3 nucleotides: TGCAGTGCCCTACCTAACTATGGCTACACCTTC. Residues: CSALPNYGYTF.